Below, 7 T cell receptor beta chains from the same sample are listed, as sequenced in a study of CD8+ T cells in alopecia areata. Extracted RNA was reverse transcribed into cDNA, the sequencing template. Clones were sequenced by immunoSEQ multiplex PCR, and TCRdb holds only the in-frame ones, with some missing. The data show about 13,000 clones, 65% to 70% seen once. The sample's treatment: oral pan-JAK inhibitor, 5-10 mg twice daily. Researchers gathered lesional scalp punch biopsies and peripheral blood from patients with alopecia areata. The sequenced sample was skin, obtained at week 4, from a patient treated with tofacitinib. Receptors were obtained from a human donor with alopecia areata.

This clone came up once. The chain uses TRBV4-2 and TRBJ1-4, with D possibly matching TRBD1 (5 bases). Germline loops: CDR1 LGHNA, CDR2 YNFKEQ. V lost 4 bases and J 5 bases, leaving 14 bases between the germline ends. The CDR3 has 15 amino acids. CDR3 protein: CASSRGGRGNEKLFF. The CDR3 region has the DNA TGTGCCAGCAGCCGCGGCGGTAGGGGCAATGAAAAACTGTTTTTT.

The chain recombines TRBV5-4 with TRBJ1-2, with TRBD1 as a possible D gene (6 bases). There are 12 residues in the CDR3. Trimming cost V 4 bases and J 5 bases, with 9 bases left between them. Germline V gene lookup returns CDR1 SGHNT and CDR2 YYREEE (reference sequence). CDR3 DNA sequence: TGTGCCAGCAGCGGACAGCGGTATGGCTACACCTTC. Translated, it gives CASSGQRYGYTF.

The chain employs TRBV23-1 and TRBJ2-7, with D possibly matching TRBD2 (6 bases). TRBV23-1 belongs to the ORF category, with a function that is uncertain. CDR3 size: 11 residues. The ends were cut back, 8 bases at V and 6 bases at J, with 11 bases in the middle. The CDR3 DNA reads TGCGCCAGCCGCGTGGGAGGCGAGCAGTACTTC. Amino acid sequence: CASRVGGEQYF.

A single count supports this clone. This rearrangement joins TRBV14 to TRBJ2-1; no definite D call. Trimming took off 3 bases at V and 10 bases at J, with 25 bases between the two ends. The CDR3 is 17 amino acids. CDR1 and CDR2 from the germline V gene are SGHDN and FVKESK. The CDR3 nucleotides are TGTGCCAGCAGCCAGACCTTAGCACGGTTTAATTGGTGGGAGCAGTTCTTC. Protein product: CASSQTLARFNWWEQFF.

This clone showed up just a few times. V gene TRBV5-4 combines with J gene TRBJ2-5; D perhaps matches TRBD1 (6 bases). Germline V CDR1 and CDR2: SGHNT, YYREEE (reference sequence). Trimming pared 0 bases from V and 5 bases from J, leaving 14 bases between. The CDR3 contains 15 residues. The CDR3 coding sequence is TGTGCCAGCAGCTTGGGGGCCAGGGGTGGGGAGACCCAGTACTTC. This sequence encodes CASSLGARGGETQYF.

The CDR3 DNA reads as TGCACCAGCAGCATGATCGGTTTGTGCCAAAGTCGGGCCAACGTCCTGACTTTC. It codes for CTSSMIGLCQSRANVLTF. The V and J genes are TRBV1 and TRBJ2-6; TRBD2, the table's D call, lacks a check against the DNA. TRBV1 corresponds to a pseudogene. The CDR3 covers 18 residues.

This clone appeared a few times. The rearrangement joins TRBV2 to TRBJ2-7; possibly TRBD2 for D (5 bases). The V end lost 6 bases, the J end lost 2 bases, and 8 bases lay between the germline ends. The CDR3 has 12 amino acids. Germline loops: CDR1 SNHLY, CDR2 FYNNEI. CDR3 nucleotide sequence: TGTGCCAGCAGCGACTACACCTACGAGCAGTACTTC. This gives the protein CASSDYTYEQYF.